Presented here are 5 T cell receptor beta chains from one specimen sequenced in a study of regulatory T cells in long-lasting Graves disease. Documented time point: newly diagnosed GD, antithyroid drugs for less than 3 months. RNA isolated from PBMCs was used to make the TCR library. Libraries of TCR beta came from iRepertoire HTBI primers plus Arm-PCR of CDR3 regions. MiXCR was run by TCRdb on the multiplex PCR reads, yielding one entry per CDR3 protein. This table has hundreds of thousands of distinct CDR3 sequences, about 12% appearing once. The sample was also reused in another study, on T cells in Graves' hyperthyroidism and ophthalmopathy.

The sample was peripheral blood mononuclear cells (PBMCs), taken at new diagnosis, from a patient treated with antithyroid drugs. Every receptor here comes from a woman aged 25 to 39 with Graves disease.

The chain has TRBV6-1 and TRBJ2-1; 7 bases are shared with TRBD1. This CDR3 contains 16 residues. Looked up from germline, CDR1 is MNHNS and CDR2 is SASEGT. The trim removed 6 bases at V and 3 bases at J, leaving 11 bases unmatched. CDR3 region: CASRTTTGQNYNEQFF. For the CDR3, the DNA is TGTGCCAGCAGGACAACAACGGGACAGAACTACAATGAGCAGTTCTTC.

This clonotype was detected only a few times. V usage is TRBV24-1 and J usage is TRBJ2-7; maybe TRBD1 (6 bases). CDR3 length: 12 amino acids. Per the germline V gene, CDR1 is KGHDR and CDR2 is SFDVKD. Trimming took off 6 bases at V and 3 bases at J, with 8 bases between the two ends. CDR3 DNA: TGTGCCACCAGTAAGGGGGACTACGAGCAGTACTTC. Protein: CATSKGDYEQYF.

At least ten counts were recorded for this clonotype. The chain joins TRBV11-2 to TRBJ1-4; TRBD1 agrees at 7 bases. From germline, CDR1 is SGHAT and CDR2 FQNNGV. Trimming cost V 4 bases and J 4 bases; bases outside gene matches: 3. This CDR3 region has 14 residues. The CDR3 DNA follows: TGTGCCAGCAGCTCCCGGGACAGTAATGAAAAACTGTTTTTT. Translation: CASSSRDSNEKLFF.

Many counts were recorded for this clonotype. This chain's CDR3 is CASSFGLVYEQYF. Here the CDR3 DNA reads TGCGCCAGCAGCTTCGGCCTAGTCTACGAGCAGTACTTC. V is TRBV5-1 and J is TRBJ2-7; unclear D gene. This CDR3 contains 13 residues. CDR1 and CDR2 from the germline V gene are SGHRS and YFSETQ. V dropped 2 bases and J dropped 3 bases, with 9 bases sitting between them.

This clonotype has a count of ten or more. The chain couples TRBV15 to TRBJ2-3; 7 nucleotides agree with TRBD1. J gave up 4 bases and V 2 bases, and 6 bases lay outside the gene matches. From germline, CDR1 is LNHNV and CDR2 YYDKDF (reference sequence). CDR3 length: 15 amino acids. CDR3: CATSRTTGSADTQYF. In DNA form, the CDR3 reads TGTGCCACCAGCAGAACGACAGGGTCCGCAGATACGCAGTATTTT.